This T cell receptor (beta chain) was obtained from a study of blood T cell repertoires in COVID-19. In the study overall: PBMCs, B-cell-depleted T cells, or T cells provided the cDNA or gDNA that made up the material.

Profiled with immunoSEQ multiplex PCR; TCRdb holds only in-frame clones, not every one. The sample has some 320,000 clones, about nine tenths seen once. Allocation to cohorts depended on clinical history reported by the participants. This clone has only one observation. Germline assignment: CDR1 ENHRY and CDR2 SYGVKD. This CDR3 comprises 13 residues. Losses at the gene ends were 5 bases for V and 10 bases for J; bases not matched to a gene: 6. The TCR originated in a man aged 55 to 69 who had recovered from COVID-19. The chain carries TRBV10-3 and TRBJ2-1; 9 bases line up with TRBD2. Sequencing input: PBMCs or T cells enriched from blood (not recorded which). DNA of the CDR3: TGTGCCATCAGTCGAGCGGGGGGAGGGGAGCAGTTCTTC. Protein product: CAISRAGGGEQFF.